This record looks at one T cell receptor beta chain sequence and its context. No antigen is known for it. Base qualities are not at hand, and no much larger clone is one base apart. Systemically healthy Caucasian individuals from Russia, 35 to 40 in total and aged roughly 6 to 100 years, were included as donors. Each donor gave roughly 9 milliliters of peripheral blood, drawn into EDTA-treated Vacutainer tubes. PBMCs were isolated by Ficoll-Paque density-gradient centrifugation, with at least 6 million obtained per sample. Trizol reagent was used to extract total RNA from PBMCs, with at least 5.5 micrograms per sample. Naive CD45RAhigh/CD27high T cell percentages were measured by flow cytometry on a PBMC aliquot from every donor. These data come from a study of blood T cells in healthy people across ages (dated by TCRdb to 2014 to 2015). Turning to the overall study: In model experiments, roughly one uniquely barcoded TCR beta cDNA molecule per two T cells was captured by template switching. To track age-related changes in TCR beta repertoire diversity, the study relied on deep sequencing normalized with unique cDNA molecular identifiers. The donors were split into four age groups: young (average 16 years), middle-aged (39), aged (62) and long-lived (over 80). To avoid experimental bias, donors of different ages were randomly spread across the sequencing lanes. The study analyzed two additional independent replicas of 1 million unique cDNA reads from the same blood draw for two donors, one aged 18 to 29 and one aged 80 or older.

What the work shows at the level of the full study, not this receptor alone: Estimates of total diversity based on one million sequenced T cells were regarded as lower bounds and as underestimates. Observed TCR beta diversity per million T cells fell roughly linearly with age, and a significant reduction was already apparent by age roughly 41. Because the CMV infection status of the donors was unknown, age-related changes in expanded clonotypes may potentially have been confounded. Compared with the aged group, the long-lived group had more naive CD4+ T cells, fewer expanded clones and increased TCR diversity, suggesting age selection. Conclusive comparison of naive and antigen-experienced compartments was prevented by the profiling of bulk unsorted PBMCs. A strong correlation was found between observed TCR beta diversity and the percentage of naive T cells measured by flow cytometry.

Library preparation employed 5' RACE. The sequencer listed for this sample is Illumina HiSeq 2500. The second PCR ran for about 7 to 11 cycles and used a J-beta primer mix along with a sample-barcoded 5' primer. Each TCR beta cDNA molecule received a unique molecular identifier from a template-switch 5' adaptor carrying 12 random nucleotides. At least 2.5 million CDR3-containing paired-end reads were obtained from each sample. First-strand cDNA synthesis was performed from all RNA using the Mint cDNA synthesis kit, with priming by a TRBC-specific oligonucleotide. Following uracil-DNA glycosylase treatment, a first 18-cycle PCR with universal primers M1SS and BC2_uni_R was performed on all cDNA. As for the authors' bioinformatics: For normalization, 1 million high-quality reads, each with a distinct molecular identifier, were randomly selected from each sample. Reads with shared molecular identifiers were discarded instead of being binned into consensus sequences. CDR3 identification, clonotype clustering and error correction used MiTCR with a Q25 quality threshold and the strictest error-elimination algorithm. A nonparametric unseen species model with Euler transformation was used to estimate lower-bound total TCR beta diversity. In TCRdb, the public reads were trimmed at Q25 with fastp and aligned with MiXCR, with productive beta chains retained. Rows matching on CDR3 protein sequence are summarized as one entry with the most common DNA and genes. The V and J calls here are based on TCRdb, not the publication. Recorded for this sample are more than 550,000 distinct CDR3 sequences; 22% of them occurred a single time. Clones ranked in the top ten supply approximately 20% of the sample.

Inclusive of the bounding cysteine and phenylalanine, the CDR3 is 19 residues long. This entry keeps only the CDR3 DNA: 57 bases, framed from base 1. For this chain, trimming is 5 bases at the V end and 3 bases at the J end, and the number of junction bases without a gene match is 18. Sequenced sample: blood. The V and J genes are TRBV12-3 or TRBV12-4 and TRBJ2-2, with 7 junctional bases fitting TRBD1. The TCR originated in a man between 65 and 85 years old in good health. The CDR3 sequence is CASSPRDRRFMSDTGELFF. The DNA sequence follows: TGTGCCAGCAGTCCAAGGGACAGAAGGTTTATGTCGGACACCGGGGAGCTGTTTTTT.